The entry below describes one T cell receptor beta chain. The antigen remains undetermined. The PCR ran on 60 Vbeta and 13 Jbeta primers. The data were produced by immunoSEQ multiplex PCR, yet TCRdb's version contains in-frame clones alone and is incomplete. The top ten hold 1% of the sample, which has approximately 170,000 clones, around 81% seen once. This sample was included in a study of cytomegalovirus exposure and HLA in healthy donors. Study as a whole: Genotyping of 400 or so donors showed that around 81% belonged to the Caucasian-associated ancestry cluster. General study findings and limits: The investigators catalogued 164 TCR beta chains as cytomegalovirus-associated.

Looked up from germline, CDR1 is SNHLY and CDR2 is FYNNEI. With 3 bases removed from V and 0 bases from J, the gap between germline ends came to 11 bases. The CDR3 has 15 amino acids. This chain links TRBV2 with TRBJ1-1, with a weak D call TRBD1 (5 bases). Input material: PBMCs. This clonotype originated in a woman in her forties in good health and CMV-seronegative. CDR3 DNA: TGTGCCAGCAGTGAGTTGGGGCAGGTGAACACTGAAGCTTTCTTT. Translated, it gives CASSELGQVNTEAFF.